The 12 T cell receptor beta chains given below trace back to one sample, sequenced in a study of identical twins (dated by TCRdb to about 2016). The library was generated by 5' RACE. Sequenced on an Illumina HiSeq 2000. TCRdb reran the public reads through fastp at Q25 and MiXCR, keeping productive beta chains. When rows share a CDR3 protein, they turn into one entry using the most common DNA and genes. The sample table holds 450,000 to 650,000 distinct CDR3 sequences, of which about 16% were seen once. The biggest ten clones account for more than 0.4% of the sample. These same records also appear under a second study, on yellow fever vaccine responses in identical twins.

Sequenced input: CD4+ T cells sorted from blood. The receptor set was obtained from a woman aged 18-29 years in good health.

This clonotype was detected only a few times. This chain joins TRBV24-1 and TRBJ2-3, with 7 bases that match TRBD2. Germline V gene data show CDR1 as KGHDR and CDR2 as SFDVKD. The CDR3 consists of 15 residues. The V segment lost 7 bases and the J segment 2 bases; nucleotides outside the gene matches: 8. CDR3 bases: TGTGCCACCAGGTCGACGGGGGGATCCACAGATACGCAGTATTTT. Translated: CATRSTGGSTDTQYF.

The V and J genes are TRBV5-1 and TRBJ1-2; TRBD1 agrees at 8 bases. CDR3 length: 16 residues. After removal of 4 bases from V and 2 bases from J, the junction contained 10 bases not matched to a gene. CDR1 SGHRS and CDR2 YFSETQ come from the germline V gene. CDR3 region: CASSISGTGNNYGYTF. DNA for the CDR3: TGCGCCAGCAGCATATCCGGGACAGGAAACAACTATGGCTACACCTTC.

The chain recombines TRBV6-1 with TRBJ2-7; D not resolved. Germline-derived CDR1 and CDR2 are MNHNS and SASEGT. The CDR3 spans 13 residues. Trimming removed 2 bases from V and 6 bases from J, with 11 bases in between. The CDR3 here is CASSEIYTSEQYF. The CDR3 DNA reads as TGTGCCAGCAGTGAAATCTATACCTCCGAGCAGTACTTC.

The V and J genes are TRBV5-1 and TRBJ2-3; TRBD2 matches 10 bases. Germline V gene lookup returns CDR1 SGHRS and CDR2 YFSETQ. The CDR3 runs 13 residues. The junction had 3 bases not matched to a gene; V was cut back by 7 bases and J by 4 bases. The CDR3 DNA sequence: TGCGCCAGCTCGGGACTAGCGTCAGATACGCAGTATTTT. Protein product: CASSGLASDTQYF.

The chain couples TRBV6-1 to TRBJ2-1; TRBD1 matches at 10 bases. The CDR3 has 15 residues. The ends lost 6 bases at V and 4 bases at J; junction bases unmatched: 6. Germline V CDR1 and CDR2: MNHNS, SASEGT. CDR3 coding DNA: TGTGCCAGCAGAAGCCCGGGACAGGGGTACAATGAGCAGTTCTTC. As protein: CASRSPGQGYNEQFF.

J is TRBJ1-2 and V is TRBV5-6; possible D gene TRBD1, 5 bases. Germline V CDR1 and CDR2: SGHDT, YYEEEE. The CDR3 spans 12 residues. Trimming left V 7 bases short and J 4 bases short, with 11 bases between. CDR3 nucleotide sequence: TGTGCCAGCCACCGGAGGGGCTATGGCTACACCTTC. Protein sequence: CASHRRGYGYTF.

The gene calls are TRBV12-3 or TRBV12-4 and TRBJ1-3, with 8 positions matching TRBD1. This CDR3 comprises 14 residues. J gave up 12 bases and V 8 bases, and 15 bases lay outside the gene matches. Written as DNA, the CDR3 is TGTGCCAGCGGAAGGACAGGGCGAACAACACTCATATATTTT. This encodes CASGRTGRTTLIYF.

This clonotype was seen a handful of times. The chain combines TRBV10-3 with TRBJ2-3; D is unresolved. The CDR3 contains 16 residues. CDR1 and CDR2 (germline): ENHRY, SYGVKD. Between the trimmed V and J ends, which lost 0 bases and 4 bases, there was a span of 14 bases. The CDR3 DNA reads as TGTGCCATCAGTGAGTCGGTGACCTCCTTACCAGATACGCAGTATTTT. It codes for CAISESVTSLPDTQYF.

The chain has TRBV3-1 and TRBJ1-3, with no clear D. The CDR3 contains 15 residues. Between the trimmed V and J ends, which lost 3 bases and 2 bases, there was a span of 11 bases. Germline assignment: CDR1 LGHDT and CDR2 YNNKEL (reference sequence). The CDR3 DNA sequence: TGTGCCAGCAGCCAGGGGAGTGGGACTGGAAACACCATATATTTT. This encodes CASSQGSGTGNTIYF.

This clonotype showed up just a few times. The V call is TRBV20-1, the J call TRBJ1-6; unclear D gene. The germline V gene has CDR1 DFQATT and CDR2 SNEGSKA (reference sequence). The CDR3 length is 15 residues. V was cut by 1 base and J by 4 bases, with 11 bases left in between. CDR3 residues: CSARGQPGYNSPLHF. CDR3 DNA: TGCAGTGCTAGAGGGCAGCCAGGATATAATTCACCCCTCCACTTT.

Note on this clonotype: Since a much larger clone is just one base distant, this may be a read error. This rearrangement joins TRBV20-1 to TRBJ2-7; weak D call: TRBD2 (5 bases). CDR1 and CDR2 (germline): DFQATT, SNEGSKA (reference sequence). V dropped 1 base and J dropped 4 bases, with 5 bases sitting between them. This CDR3 has 11 residues. The DNA of the CDR3 is TGCAGTGCTAGAGCGGGGTACGAGCAGTACTTC. Translating gives CSARAGYEQYF.

The table lists this clonotype with a few counts. V usage is TRBV10-2 and J usage is TRBJ2-7; possible D gene TRBD2, 5 bases. Trimming stripped 4 bases from V and 5 bases from J, with 12 bases between. This CDR3 is built from 13 residues. Germline V lookup: CDR1 WSHSY, CDR2 SAAADI. The CDR3 sequence is CASSGDPRDEQYV. CDR3 DNA: TGCGCCAGCAGTGGGGATCCGCGGGACGAGCAGTACGTC.